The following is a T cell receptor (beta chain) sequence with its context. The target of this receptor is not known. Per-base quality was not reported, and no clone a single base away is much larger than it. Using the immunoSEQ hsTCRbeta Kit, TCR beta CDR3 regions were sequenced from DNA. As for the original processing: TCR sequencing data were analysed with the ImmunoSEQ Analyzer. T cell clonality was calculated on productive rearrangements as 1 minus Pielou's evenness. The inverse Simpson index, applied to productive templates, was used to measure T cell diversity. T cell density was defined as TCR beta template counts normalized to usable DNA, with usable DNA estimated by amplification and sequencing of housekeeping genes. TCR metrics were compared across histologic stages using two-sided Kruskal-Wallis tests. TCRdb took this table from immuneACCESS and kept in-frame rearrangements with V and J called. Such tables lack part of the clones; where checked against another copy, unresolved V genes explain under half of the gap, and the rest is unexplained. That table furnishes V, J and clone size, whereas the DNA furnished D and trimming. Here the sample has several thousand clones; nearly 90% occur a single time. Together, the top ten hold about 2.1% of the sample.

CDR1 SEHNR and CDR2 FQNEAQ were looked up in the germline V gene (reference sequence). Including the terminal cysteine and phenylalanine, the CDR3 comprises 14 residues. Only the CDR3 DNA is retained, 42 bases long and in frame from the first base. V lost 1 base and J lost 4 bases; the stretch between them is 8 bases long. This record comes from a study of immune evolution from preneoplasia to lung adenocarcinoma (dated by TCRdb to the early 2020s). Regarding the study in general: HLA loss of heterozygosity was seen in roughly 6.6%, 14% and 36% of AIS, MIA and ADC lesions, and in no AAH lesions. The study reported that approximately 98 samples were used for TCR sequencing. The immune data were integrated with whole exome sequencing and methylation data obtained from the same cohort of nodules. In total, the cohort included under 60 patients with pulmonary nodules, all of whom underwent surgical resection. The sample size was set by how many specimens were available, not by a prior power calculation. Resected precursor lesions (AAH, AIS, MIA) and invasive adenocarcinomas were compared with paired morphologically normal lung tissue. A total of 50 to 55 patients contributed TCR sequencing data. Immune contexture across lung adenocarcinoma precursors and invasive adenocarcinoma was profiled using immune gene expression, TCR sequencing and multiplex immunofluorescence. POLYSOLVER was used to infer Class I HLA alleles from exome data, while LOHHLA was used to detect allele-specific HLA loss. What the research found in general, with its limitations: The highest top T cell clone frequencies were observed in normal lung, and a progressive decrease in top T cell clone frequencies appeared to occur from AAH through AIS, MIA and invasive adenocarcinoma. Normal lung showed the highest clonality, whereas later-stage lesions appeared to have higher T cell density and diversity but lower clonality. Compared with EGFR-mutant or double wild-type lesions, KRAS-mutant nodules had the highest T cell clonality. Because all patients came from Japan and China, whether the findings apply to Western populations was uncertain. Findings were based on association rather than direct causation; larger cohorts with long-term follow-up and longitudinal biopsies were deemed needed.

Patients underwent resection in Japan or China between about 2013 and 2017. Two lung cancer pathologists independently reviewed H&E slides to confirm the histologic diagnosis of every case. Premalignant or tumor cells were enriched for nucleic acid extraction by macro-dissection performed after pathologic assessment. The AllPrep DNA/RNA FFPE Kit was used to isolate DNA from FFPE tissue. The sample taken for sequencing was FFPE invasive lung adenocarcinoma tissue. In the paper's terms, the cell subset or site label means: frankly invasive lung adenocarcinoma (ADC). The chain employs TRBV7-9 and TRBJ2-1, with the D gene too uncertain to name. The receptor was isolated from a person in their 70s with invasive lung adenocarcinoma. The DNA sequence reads TGTGCCAGCAGCTTAGGTGCAGGTTACAATGAGCAGTTCTTC. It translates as CASSLGAGYNEQFF.